This is a list of T cell receptor beta chains from one sample in a study of blood T cell repertoires in COVID-19. Sequencing was performed with immunoSEQ multiplex PCR; in TCRdb, only in-frame clones are kept and a portion is missing. Among approximately 170,000 clones listed, roughly 88% were seen once. The sequencing sample was made of peripheral blood. All receptors derive from a man of 80 years or more with COVID-19, enrolled during active disease. The CDR3 runs from the conserved cysteine through the conserved F or W. Each record gives: V gene, clone size, J gene, D gene, CDR3 protein, CDR3 DNA. D genes are given only for firm matches. Clone size is not always given. Where it is, it says once, few, many or a class for expanded clones.

V gene: TRBV15; clone size: -; J gene: TRBJ2-1; D gene: -; CDR3 protein: CATSKKGSYNEQFF; CDR3 DNA: TGTGCCACCAGCAAAAAGGGGTCCTACAATGAGCAGTTCTTC
V gene: TRBV4-2; clone size: -; J gene: TRBJ1-2; D gene: TRBD1; CDR3 protein: CASSQESPDRDGYTF; CDR3 DNA: TGTGCCAGCAGCCAAGAGTCCCCTGACAGGGATGGCTACACCTTC
V gene: TRBV6-1; clone size: -; J gene: TRBJ2-7; D gene: -; CDR3 protein: CASSEAQGAIAYEQYF; CDR3 DNA: TGTGCCAGCAGTGAAGCGCAGGGTGCCATAGCCTACGAGCAGTACTTC
V gene: TRBV5-1; clone size: few; J gene: TRBJ1-3; D gene: -; CDR3 protein: CASSLRFTGSGNTIYF; CDR3 DNA: TGCGCCAGCAGCTTGCGGTTTACAGGGTCCGGAAACACCATATATTTT
V gene: TRBV5-6; clone size: -; J gene: TRBJ2-3; D gene: TRBD2; CDR3 protein: CASSLTVAGGLTDTQYF; CDR3 DNA: TGTGCCAGCAGCTTGACCGTAGCGGGGGGTCTGACAGATACGCAGTATTTT
V gene: TRBV5-6; clone size: -; J gene: TRBJ1-3; D gene: -; CDR3 protein: CASTRQGGNTIYF; CDR3 DNA: TGTGCCAGCACCCGCCAGGGTGGAAACACCATATATTTT
V gene: TRBV7-2; clone size: -; J gene: TRBJ2-4; D gene: TRBD2; CDR3 protein: CASSWGGSKNIQYF; CDR3 DNA: TGTGCCAGCAGCTGGGGGGGATCCAAAAACATTCAGTACTTC
V gene: TRBV28; clone size: -; J gene: TRBJ1-6; D gene: -; CDR3 protein: CASAPPGYSPLHF; CDR3 DNA: TGTGCCAGCGCCCCGCCCGGGTATTCACCCCTCCACTTT
V gene: TRBV5-1; clone size: once; J gene: TRBJ2-3; D gene: -; CDR3 protein: CASSLARQNTDTQYF; CDR3 DNA: TGCGCCAGCAGCTTGGCCCGACAGAACACAGATACGCAGTATTTT
V gene: TRBV11-2; clone size: -; J gene: TRBJ1-5; D gene: -; CDR3 protein: CASSLVGGNQPQHF; CDR3 DNA: TGTGCCAGCAGCCTTGTGGGAGGGAATCAGCCCCAGCATTTT
V gene: TRBV5-1; clone size: -; J gene: TRBJ1-2; D gene: -; CDR3 protein: CASSPDSSYGYTF; CDR3 DNA: TGCGCCAGCAGCCCCGACAGCTCCTATGGCTACACCTTC
V gene: TRBV12-3/TRBV12-4; clone size: once; J gene: TRBJ2-7; D gene: -; CDR3 protein: CASSNQGTYEQYF; CDR3 DNA: TGTGCCAGCAGTAACCAGGGAACCTACGAGCAGTACTTC
V gene: TRBV6-1; clone size: once; J gene: TRBJ2-1; D gene: -; CDR3 protein: CASSAAWGESSYNEQFF; CDR3 DNA: TGTGCCAGCAGTGCTGCGTGGGGGGAGAGCTCCTACAATGAGCAGTTCTTC
V gene: TRBV7-2; clone size: once; J gene: TRBJ1-1; D gene: -; CDR3 protein: CASSLVTGSAEAFF; CDR3 DNA: TGTGCCAGCAGCTTAGTGACGGGATCGGCTGAAGCTTTCTTT
V gene: TRBV12-3/TRBV12-4; clone size: once; J gene: TRBJ1-1; D gene: -; CDR3 protein: CASSFGGGTEAFF; CDR3 DNA: TGTGCCAGCAGTTTCGGGGGGGGCACTGAAGCTTTCTTT
V gene: TRBV5-4; clone size: -; J gene: TRBJ2-3; D gene: TRBD2; CDR3 protein: CASSLASGGGGPDTQYF; CDR3 DNA: TGTGCCAGCAGCTTGGCCTCGGGCGGGGGAGGGCCAGATACGCAGTATTTT
V gene: TRBV4-2; clone size: -; J gene: TRBJ1-1; D gene: -; CDR3 protein: CASSRGTGRENTEAFF; CDR3 DNA: TGTGCCAGCAGCCGGGGAACCGGACGGGAGAACACTGAAGCTTTCTTT
V gene: TRBV3-1/TRBV3-2; clone size: few; J gene: TRBJ1-6; D gene: -; CDR3 protein: CASSHSARASYNSPLHF; CDR3 DNA: TGTGCCAGCAGCCACTCCGCGAGGGCATCCTATAATTCACCCCTCCACTTT
V gene: TRBV27; clone size: once; J gene: TRBJ1-5; D gene: TRBD1; CDR3 protein: CASSLGDRDSNQPQHF; CDR3 DNA: TGTGCCAGCAGTTTAGGGGACAGGGATAGCAATCAGCCCCAGCATTTT
V gene: TRBV9; clone size: -; J gene: TRBJ2-3; D gene: TRBD1; CDR3 protein: CASSVSFWDRGQTDTQYF; CDR3 DNA: TGTGCCAGCAGCGTATCATTCTGGGACAGGGGGCAGACAGATACGCAGTATTTT
V gene: TRBV3-1/TRBV3-2; clone size: -; J gene: TRBJ2-5; D gene: TRBD2; CDR3 protein: CASSPWTSGGQETQYF; CDR3 DNA: TGTGCCAGCAGCCCCTGGACTAGCGGGGGTCAAGAGACCCAGTACTTC
V gene: TRBV5-6; clone size: -; J gene: TRBJ2-3; D gene: -; CDR3 protein: CASSLVGGSTDTQYF; CDR3 DNA: TGTGCCAGCAGCTTGGTCGGCGGCAGCACAGATACGCAGTATTTT
V gene: TRBV7-3; clone size: -; J gene: TRBJ1-1; D gene: -; CDR3 protein: CASSPGQNTEAFF; CDR3 DNA: TGTGCCAGCAGCCCGGGACAGAACACTGAAGCTTTCTTT
V gene: TRBV7-2; clone size: -; J gene: TRBJ1-4; D gene: -; CDR3 protein: CASSLVSTGEKLFF; CDR3 DNA: TGTGCCAGCAGCTTAGTTTCGACTGGGGAAAAACTGTTTTTT
V gene: TRBV7-8; clone size: -; J gene: TRBJ1-2; D gene: -; CDR3 protein: CASSSAEYGYTF; CDR3 DNA: TGTGCCAGCAGCTCAGCGGAGTATGGCTACACCTTC
V gene: TRBV10-3; clone size: -; J gene: TRBJ2-3; D gene: -; CDR3 protein: CAISGSRSTDTQYF; CDR3 DNA: TGTGCCATCAGTGGTTCCCGTAGCACAGATACGCAGTATTTT
V gene: TRBV6-1; clone size: -; J gene: TRBJ2-7; D gene: -; CDR3 protein: CASSEAGGAYYEQYF; CDR3 DNA: TGTGCCAGCAGTGAAGCAGGCGGGGCCTACTACGAGCAGTACTTC
V gene: TRBV5-1; clone size: -; J gene: TRBJ2-3; D gene: TRBD2; CDR3 protein: CASSLAGGSADTQYF; CDR3 DNA: TGCGCCAGCAGCTTGGCGGGGGGGAGTGCAGATACGCAGTATTTT
V gene: TRBV18; clone size: -; J gene: TRBJ2-7; D gene: -; CDR3 protein: CASSPNYEQYF; CDR3 DNA: TGTGCCAGCTCACCCAACTACGAGCAGTACTTC
V gene: TRBV4-2; clone size: once; J gene: TRBJ2-7; D gene: -; CDR3 protein: CASSQELADPYEQYF; CDR3 DNA: TGTGCCAGCAGCCAAGAGTTAGCGGACCCCTACGAGCAGTACTTC
V gene: TRBV7-9; clone size: -; J gene: TRBJ2-1; D gene: -; CDR3 protein: CASSPGGRFAYNEQFF; CDR3 DNA: TGTGCCAGCAGCCCCGGTGGGAGGTTTGCCTACAATGAGCAGTTCTTC
V gene: TRBV6-5; clone size: -; J gene: TRBJ1-6; D gene: TRBD1; CDR3 protein: CASRDREEVSPLHF; CDR3 DNA: TGTGCCAGCAGGGACAGGGAGGAGGTTTCACCCCTCCACTTT
V gene: TRBV2; clone size: -; J gene: TRBJ2-1; D gene: TRBD2; CDR3 protein: CASKLRGGYYNEQFF; CDR3 DNA: TGTGCCAGCAAACTGCGGGGGGGGTATTACAATGAGCAGTTCTTC
V gene: TRBV6-5; clone size: -; J gene: TRBJ2-2; D gene: TRBD2; CDR3 protein: CASSYGGGSTGELFF; CDR3 DNA: TGTGCCAGCAGTTACGGCGGGGGAAGCACCGGGGAGCTGTTTTTT
V gene: TRBV6-5; clone size: -; J gene: TRBJ2-3; D gene: -; CDR3 protein: CASSYYAGSTDTQYF; CDR3 DNA: TGTGCCAGCAGTTACTATGCGGGAAGCACAGATACGCAGTATTTT
V gene: TRBV2; clone size: -; J gene: TRBJ2-2; D gene: TRBD1; CDR3 protein: CASRADRASPGELFF; CDR3 DNA: TGTGCCAGCAGAGCGGACAGGGCTTCCCCCGGGGAGCTGTTTTTT
V gene: TRBV28; clone size: few; J gene: TRBJ1-4; D gene: -; CDR3 protein: CASSLDPPVANEKLFF; CDR3 DNA: TGTGCCAGCAGTCTAGATCCCCCCGTGGCTAATGAAAAACTGTTTTTT
V gene: TRBV6-5; clone size: once; J gene: TRBJ2-7; D gene: TRBD2; CDR3 protein: CASSYPTSGAAYEQYF; CDR3 DNA: TGTGCCAGCAGTTACCCGACTAGCGGGGCCGCCTACGAGCAGTACTTC
V gene: TRBV28; clone size: -; J gene: TRBJ2-3; D gene: TRBD2; CDR3 protein: CASVSGGITDTQYF; CDR3 DNA: TGTGCCAGCGTTAGCGGGGGGATCACAGATACGCAGTATTTT
V gene: TRBV28; clone size: -; J gene: TRBJ1-3; D gene: TRBD1; CDR3 protein: CASRPRDREGNTIYF; CDR3 DNA: TGTGCCAGCAGGCCCCGGGACAGGGAAGGAAACACCATATATTTT
V gene: TRBV6-6; clone size: -; J gene: TRBJ1-5; D gene: -; CDR3 protein: CASSPYRGNQPQHF; CDR3 DNA: TGTGCCAGCAGCCCTTACAGAGGCAATCAGCCCCAGCATTTT
V gene: TRBV10-3; clone size: once; J gene: TRBJ2-7; D gene: TRBD1; CDR3 protein: CAISVGQGGYEQYF; CDR3 DNA: TGTGCCATCAGTGTGGGACAGGGAGGCTACGAGCAGTACTTC
V gene: TRBV5-5; clone size: once; J gene: TRBJ2-7; D gene: TRBD1; CDR3 protein: CASSLQGPTGASYEQYF; CDR3 DNA: TGTGCCAGCAGCTTGCAAGGGCCCACAGGGGCCTCCTACGAGCAGTACTTC
V gene: TRBV9; clone size: -; J gene: TRBJ2-5; D gene: TRBD2; CDR3 protein: CASSARSGGDRETQYF; CDR3 DNA: TGTGCCAGCAGCGCCCGCTCGGGGGGAGATCGAGAGACCCAGTACTTC
V gene: TRBV5-1; clone size: -; J gene: TRBJ2-3; D gene: TRBD2; CDR3 protein: CASMTSGGSDTQYF; CDR3 DNA: TGCGCCAGTATGACTAGCGGGGGGTCAGATACGCAGTATTTT
V gene: TRBV18; clone size: -; J gene: TRBJ2-3; D gene: -; CDR3 protein: CASSPERTDTQYF; CDR3 DNA: TGTGCCAGCTCCCCTGAGCGTACAGATACGCAGTATTTT
V gene: TRBV7-2; clone size: -; J gene: TRBJ2-3; D gene: -; CDR3 protein: CASSFSRRDTQYF; CDR3 DNA: TGTGCCAGCAGCTTTTCTAGGCGCGATACGCAGTATTTT
V gene: TRBV19; clone size: -; J gene: TRBJ1-4; D gene: -; CDR3 protein: CASSLQRNEKLFF; CDR3 DNA: TGTGCCAGTAGTCTGCAGAGGAATGAAAAACTGTTTTTT
V gene: TRBV24-1; clone size: -; J gene: TRBJ1-5; D gene: -; CDR3 protein: CATSDYSQPQHF; CDR3 DNA: TGTGCCACCAGTGATTACAGTCAGCCCCAGCATTTT
V gene: TRBV7-3; clone size: -; J gene: TRBJ1-1; D gene: TRBD1; CDR3 protein: CASSLTRGRNTEAFF; CDR3 DNA: TGTGCCAGCAGCTTAACGAGGGGGCGGAACACTGAAGCTTTCTTT
V gene: TRBV7-2; clone size: -; J gene: TRBJ2-2; D gene: -; CDR3 protein: CASSAVVAGELFF; CDR3 DNA: TGTGCCAGCAGCGCGGTGGTGGCCGGGGAGCTGTTTTTT
V gene: TRBV7-3; clone size: -; J gene: TRBJ1-1; D gene: -; CDR3 protein: CASSLTYRDTEAFF; CDR3 DNA: TGTGCCAGCAGCTTAACGTACAGGGACACTGAAGCTTTCTTT
V gene: TRBV19; clone size: -; J gene: TRBJ1-2; D gene: -; CDR3 protein: CASSSLDRDYGYTF; CDR3 DNA: TGTGCCAGTAGTTCCCTAGACCGCGACTATGGCTACACCTTC